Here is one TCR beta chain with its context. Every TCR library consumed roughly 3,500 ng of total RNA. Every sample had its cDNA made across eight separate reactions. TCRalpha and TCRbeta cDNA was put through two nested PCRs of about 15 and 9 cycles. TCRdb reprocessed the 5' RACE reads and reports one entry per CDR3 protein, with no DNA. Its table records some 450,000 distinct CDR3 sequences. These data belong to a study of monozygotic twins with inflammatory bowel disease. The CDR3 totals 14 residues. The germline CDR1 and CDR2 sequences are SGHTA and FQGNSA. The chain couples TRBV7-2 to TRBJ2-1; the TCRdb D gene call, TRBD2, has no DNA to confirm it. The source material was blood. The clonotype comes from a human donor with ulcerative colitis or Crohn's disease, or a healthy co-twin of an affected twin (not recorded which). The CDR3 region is CASSSNLVPNEQFF. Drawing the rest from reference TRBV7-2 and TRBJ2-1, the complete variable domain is GAGVSQSPSNKVTEKGKDVELRCDPISGHTALYWYRQSLGQGLEFLIYFQGNSAPDKSGLPSDRFSAERTGGSVSTLTIQRTQQEDSAVYLCASSSNLVPNEQFFGPGTRLTVL.